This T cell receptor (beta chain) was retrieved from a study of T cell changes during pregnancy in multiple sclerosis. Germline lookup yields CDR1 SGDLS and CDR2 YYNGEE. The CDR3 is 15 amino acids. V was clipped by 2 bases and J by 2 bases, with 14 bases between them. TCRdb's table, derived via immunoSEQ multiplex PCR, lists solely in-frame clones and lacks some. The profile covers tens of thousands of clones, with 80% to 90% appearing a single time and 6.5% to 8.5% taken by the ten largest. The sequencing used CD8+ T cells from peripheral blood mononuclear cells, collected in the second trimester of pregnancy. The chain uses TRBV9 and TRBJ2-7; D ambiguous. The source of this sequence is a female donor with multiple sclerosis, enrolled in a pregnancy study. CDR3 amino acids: CASSVQPSDTYEQYF. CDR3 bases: TGTGCCAGCAGCGTTCAGCCGTCAGACACCTACGAGCAGTACTTC.